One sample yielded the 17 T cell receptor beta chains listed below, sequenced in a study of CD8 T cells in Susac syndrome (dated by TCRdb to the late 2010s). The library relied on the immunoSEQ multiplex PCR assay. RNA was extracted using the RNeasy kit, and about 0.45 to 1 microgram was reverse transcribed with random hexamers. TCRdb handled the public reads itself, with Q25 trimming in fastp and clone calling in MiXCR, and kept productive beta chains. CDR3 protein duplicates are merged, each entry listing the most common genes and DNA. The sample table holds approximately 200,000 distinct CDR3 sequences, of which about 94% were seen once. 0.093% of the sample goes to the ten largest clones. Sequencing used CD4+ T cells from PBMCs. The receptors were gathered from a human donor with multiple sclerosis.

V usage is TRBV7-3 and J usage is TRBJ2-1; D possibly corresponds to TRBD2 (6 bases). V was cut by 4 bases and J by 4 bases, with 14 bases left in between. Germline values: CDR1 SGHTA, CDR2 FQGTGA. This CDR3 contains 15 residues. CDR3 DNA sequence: TGTGCCAGCAGCTCCGGGCCGACTAGATACAATGAGCAGTTCTTC. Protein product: CASSSGPTRYNEQFF.

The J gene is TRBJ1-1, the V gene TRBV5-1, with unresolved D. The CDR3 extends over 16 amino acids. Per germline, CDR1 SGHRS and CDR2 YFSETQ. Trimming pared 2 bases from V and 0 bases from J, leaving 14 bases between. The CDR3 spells CASSFGTGYMNTEAFF. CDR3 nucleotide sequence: TGCGCCAGCAGCTTTGGTACTGGCTACATGAACACTGAAGCTTTCTTT.

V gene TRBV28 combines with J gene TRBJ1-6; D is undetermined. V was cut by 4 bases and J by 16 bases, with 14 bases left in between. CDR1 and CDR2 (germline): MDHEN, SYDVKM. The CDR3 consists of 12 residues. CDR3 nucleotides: TGTGCCAGCAGTTCGTCAGTCCCTCTACTCCACTTT. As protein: CASSSSVPLLHF. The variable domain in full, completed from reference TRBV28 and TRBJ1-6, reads DVKVTQSSRYLVKRTGEKVFLECVQDMDHENMFWYRQDPGLGLRLIYFSYDVKMKEKGDIPEGYSVSREKKERFSLILESASTNQTSMYLCASSSSVPLLHFGNGTRLTVT.

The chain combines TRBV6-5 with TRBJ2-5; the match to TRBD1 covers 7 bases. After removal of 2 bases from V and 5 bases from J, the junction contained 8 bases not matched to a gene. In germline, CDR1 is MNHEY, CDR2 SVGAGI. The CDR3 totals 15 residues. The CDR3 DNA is TGTGCCAGCAGTTACGACACAGGGGCAGGGGAGACCCAGTACTTC. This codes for CASSYDTGAGETQYF.

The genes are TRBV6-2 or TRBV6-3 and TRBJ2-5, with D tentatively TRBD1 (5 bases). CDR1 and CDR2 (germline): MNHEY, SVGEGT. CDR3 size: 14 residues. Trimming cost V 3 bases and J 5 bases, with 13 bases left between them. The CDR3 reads CASSYQGLAETQYF. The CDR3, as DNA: TGTGCCAGCAGTTATCAGGGTTTGGCGGAGACCCAGTACTTC.

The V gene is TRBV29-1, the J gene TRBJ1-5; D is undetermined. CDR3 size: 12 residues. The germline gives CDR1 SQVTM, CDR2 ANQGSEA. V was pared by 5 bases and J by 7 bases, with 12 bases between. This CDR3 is CSVMDGNQPQHF. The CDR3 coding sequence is TGCAGCGTTATGGATGGGAACCAGCCCCAGCATTTT.

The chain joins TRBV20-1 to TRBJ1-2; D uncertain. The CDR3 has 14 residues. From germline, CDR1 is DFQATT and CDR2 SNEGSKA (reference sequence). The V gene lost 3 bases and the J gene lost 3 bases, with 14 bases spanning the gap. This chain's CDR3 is CSARTRQSDYGYTF. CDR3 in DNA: TGCAGTGCTAGGACGCGACAATCGGACTATGGCTACACCTTC.

In nucleotides, the CDR3 is TGCAGTGCTAGAGATTTCGGGACCACCGGGGAGCTGTTTTTT. It yields the protein CSARDFGTTGELFF. The chain couples TRBV20-1 to TRBJ2-2; D is possibly TRBD1 or TRBD2 (5 bases each). Trimming stripped 0 bases from V and 4 bases from J, with 9 bases between. The CDR3 covers 14 residues. Per the germline V gene, CDR1 is DFQATT and CDR2 is SNEGSKA (reference sequence).

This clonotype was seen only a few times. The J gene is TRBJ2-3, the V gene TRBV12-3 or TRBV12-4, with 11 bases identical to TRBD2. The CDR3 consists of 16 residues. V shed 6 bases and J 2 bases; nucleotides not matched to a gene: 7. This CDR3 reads CASSRLAGMITDTQYF. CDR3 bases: TGTGCCAGCAGCCGACTAGCGGGGATGATCACAGATACGCAGTATTTT.

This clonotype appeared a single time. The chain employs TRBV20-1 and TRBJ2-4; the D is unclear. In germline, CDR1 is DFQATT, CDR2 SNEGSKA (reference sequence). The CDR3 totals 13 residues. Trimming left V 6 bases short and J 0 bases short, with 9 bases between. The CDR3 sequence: CSASALAKNIQYF. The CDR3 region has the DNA TGCAGTGCCTCGGCCCTAGCCAAAAACATTCAGTACTTC.

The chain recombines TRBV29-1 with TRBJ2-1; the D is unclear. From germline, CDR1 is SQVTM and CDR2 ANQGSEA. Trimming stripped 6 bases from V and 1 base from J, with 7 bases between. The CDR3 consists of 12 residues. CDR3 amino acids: CSVARSYNEQFF. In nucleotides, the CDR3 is TGCAGCGTGGCTAGGTCCTACAATGAGCAGTTCTTC.

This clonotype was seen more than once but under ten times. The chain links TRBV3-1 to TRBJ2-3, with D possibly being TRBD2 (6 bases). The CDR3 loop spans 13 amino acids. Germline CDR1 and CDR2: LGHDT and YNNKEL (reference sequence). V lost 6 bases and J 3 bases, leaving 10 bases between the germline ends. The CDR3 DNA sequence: TGTGCCAGCAGTCAACGGGGGACAGATACGCAGTATTTT. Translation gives CASSQRGTDTQYF.

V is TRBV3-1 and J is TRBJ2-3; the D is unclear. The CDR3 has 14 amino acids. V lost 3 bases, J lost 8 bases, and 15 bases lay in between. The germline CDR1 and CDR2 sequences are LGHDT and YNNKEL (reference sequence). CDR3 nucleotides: TGTGCCAGCAGCCAGGTCACATTGTCGGGTACGCAGTATTTT. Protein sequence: CASSQVTLSGTQYF.

CDR3 residues: CASRPPGQGIKELFF. CDR3 in DNA: TGTGCCAGCCGTCCGCCGGGACAGGGGATTAAGGAACTGTTTTTT. V and J are TRBV28 and TRBJ1-4, with 10 bases lining up with TRBD1. V lost 8 bases and J lost 12; bases outside the gene matches: 15. The CDR3 has 15 amino acids. Looked up from germline, CDR1 is MDHEN and CDR2 is SYDVKM.

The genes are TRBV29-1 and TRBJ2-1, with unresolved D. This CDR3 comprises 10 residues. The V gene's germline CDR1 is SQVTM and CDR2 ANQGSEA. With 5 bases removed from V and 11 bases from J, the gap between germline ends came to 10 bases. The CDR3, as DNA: TGCAGCGTTTCTCAGTCTCAGCAGTTCTTC. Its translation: CSVSQSQQFF.

CDR3 loop: CASSHDGNQPQHF. For the CDR3, the DNA is TGTGCCAGCAGTCACGACGGGAATCAGCCCCAGCATTTT. The chain recombines TRBV2 with TRBJ1-5; no clear D gene. This CDR3 has 13 amino acids. Germline V CDR1 and CDR2: SNHLY, FYNNEI. V dropped 5 bases and J dropped 4 bases, with 9 bases sitting between them.

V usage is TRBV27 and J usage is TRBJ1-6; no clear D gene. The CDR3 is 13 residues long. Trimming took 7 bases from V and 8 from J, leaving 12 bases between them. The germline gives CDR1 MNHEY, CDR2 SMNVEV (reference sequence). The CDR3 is CASKGIWDSPLHF. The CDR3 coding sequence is TGTGCCAGCAAAGGGATCTGGGATTCACCCCTCCACTTT.